This is a list of T cell receptor beta chains from one sample in a study of blood T cell repertoires in COVID-19. TCRdb keeps only in-frame clones here, not all; method: immunoSEQ multiplex PCR. The sample records 200,000 to 300,000 clones, 87% being singletons. The sequenced sample was peripheral blood. These receptors were taken from a man aged 60-69 years who had recovered from COVID-19. CDR3s include the opening cysteine and the closing phenylalanine or tryptophan. The D gene is left open where the match is weak. Clone size, where shown, is once, few, many, or a class for clones that have expanded.

j_call: TRBJ1-4
v_call: TRBV5-1
clone_size: NA
cdr3_length: 14
d_call: TRBD1
cdr3_nt: TGCGCCAGCAGCACGACAGGGGGAAATGAAAAACTGTTTTTT
cdr3_aa: CASSTTGGNEKLFF

j_call: TRBJ2-7
v_call: TRBV27
clone_size: NA
cdr3_length: 15
d_call: TRBD2
cdr3_nt: TGTGCCAGCAGGACACACGGGACTAGCGGGTACGAGCAGTACTTC
cdr3_aa: CASRTHGTSGYEQYF

j_call: TRBJ1-3
v_call: TRBV2
clone_size: once
cdr3_length: 12
d_call: NA
cdr3_nt: TGTGCCAGCAGTGAATTGGGGGCATCTCTAAATTTT
cdr3_aa: CASSELGASLNF

j_call: TRBJ2-1
v_call: TRBV6-6
clone_size: NA
cdr3_length: 20
d_call: TRBD2
cdr3_nt: TGTGCCAGCAGCAGGCCCCCGGGACTAGCGGGAGTGGGGGTTTACAATGAGCAGTTCTTC
cdr3_aa: CASSRPPGLAGVGVYNEQFF

j_call: TRBJ1-6
v_call: TRBV18
clone_size: NA
cdr3_length: 16
d_call: TRBD1
cdr3_nt: TGTGCCAGCTCACTCGGGACAGGGGGATATAATTCACCCCTCCACTTT
cdr3_aa: CASSLGTGGYNSPLHF

j_call: TRBJ2-7
v_call: TRBV13
clone_size: NA
cdr3_length: 17
d_call: NA
cdr3_nt: TGTGCCAGCAGCACCTATCTGGGCGACACTCGGTCTTGGGAGCAGTACTTC
cdr3_aa: CASSTYLGDTRSWEQYF

j_call: TRBJ1-1
v_call: TRBV3-1/TRBV3-2
clone_size: NA
cdr3_length: 15
d_call: TRBD1
cdr3_nt: TGTGCCAGCAGCCAATATAGGGGGCTTCGGTCTGAAGCTTTCTTT
cdr3_aa: CASSQYRGLRSEAFF

j_call: TRBJ1-2
v_call: TRBV6-5
clone_size: NA
cdr3_length: 14
d_call: NA
cdr3_nt: TGTGCCACCCAGGGTCGCGTTTTTAACTATGGCTACACCTTC
cdr3_aa: CATQGRVFNYGYTF

j_call: TRBJ2-3
v_call: TRBV2
clone_size: NA
cdr3_length: 14
d_call: NA
cdr3_nt: TGTGCCAGCAGTGAGGAGCGGTCCGGGGGTACGCAGTATTTT
cdr3_aa: CASSEERSGGTQYF

j_call: TRBJ1-5
v_call: TRBV6-7
clone_size: NA
cdr3_length: 14
d_call: NA
cdr3_nt: TGTGCCAGCAGTGGCGACAGCTCTAATCAGCCCCAGCATTTT
cdr3_aa: CASSGDSSNQPQHF

j_call: TRBJ2-3
v_call: TRBV6-5
clone_size: NA
cdr3_length: 14
d_call: NA
cdr3_nt: TGTGCCAGCAACAAACCAGGGGAATCAGATACGCAGTATTTT
cdr3_aa: CASNKPGESDTQYF

j_call: TRBJ1-2
v_call: TRBV4-1
clone_size: NA
cdr3_length: 16
d_call: NA
cdr3_nt: TGCGCCAGCAGCCATTCGATTAGGGAGGTGTACTATGGCTACACCTTC
cdr3_aa: CASSHSIREVYYGYTF

j_call: TRBJ1-3
v_call: TRBV27
clone_size: NA
cdr3_length: 16
d_call: TRBD1
cdr3_nt: TGTGCCAGCGGAACTTTGGACAGGGGGCCTGGAAACACCATATATTTT
cdr3_aa: CASGTLDRGPGNTIYF

j_call: TRBJ1-1
v_call: TRBV28
clone_size: NA
cdr3_length: 14
d_call: NA
cdr3_nt: TGTGCCAGCAGTCCCCCCCGGAGGAACACTGAAGCTTTCTTT
cdr3_aa: CASSPPRRNTEAFF

j_call: TRBJ1-1
v_call: TRBV3-1/TRBV3-2
clone_size: NA
cdr3_length: 14
d_call: NA
cdr3_nt: TGTGCCAGCAGCCAAGGTACAGTTGACACTGAAGCTTTCTTT
cdr3_aa: CASSQGTVDTEAFF

j_call: TRBJ2-4
v_call: TRBV19
clone_size: NA
cdr3_length: 14
d_call: NA
cdr3_nt: TGTGCCAGTAGTCCCGAACCTCTTAGAAACATTCAGTACTTC
cdr3_aa: CASSPEPLRNIQYF

j_call: TRBJ2-4
v_call: TRBV6-1
clone_size: NA
cdr3_length: 16
d_call: NA
cdr3_nt: TGTGCCAGCAGTGAAACCCGGTTGATCGTCAAAAACATTCAGTACTTC
cdr3_aa: CASSETRLIVKNIQYF

j_call: TRBJ1-5
v_call: TRBV5-6
clone_size: NA
cdr3_length: 16
d_call: TRBD1
cdr3_nt: TGTGCCAGCAGCTGGGGGACAGGGGAAGGCAATCAGCCCCAGCATTTT
cdr3_aa: CASSWGTGEGNQPQHF

j_call: TRBJ2-6
v_call: TRBV5-1
clone_size: NA
cdr3_length: 17
d_call: NA
cdr3_nt: TGCGCCAGCAGCTTGGCACCGGGGGTGACGGGGGCCAACGTCCTGACTTTC
cdr3_aa: CASSLAPGVTGANVLTF

j_call: TRBJ1-4
v_call: TRBV28
clone_size: NA
cdr3_length: 17
d_call: NA
cdr3_nt: TGTGCCAGCAGTTCACCCCCCGGGGGTTTCACTAATGAAAAACTGTTTTTT
cdr3_aa: CASSSPPGGFTNEKLFF

j_call: TRBJ2-3
v_call: TRBV7-2
clone_size: NA
cdr3_length: 14
d_call: TRBD2
cdr3_nt: TGTGCCAGGACAAGCGGGGTCAGCACAGATACGCAGTATTTT
cdr3_aa: CARTSGVSTDTQYF

j_call: TRBJ1-6
v_call: TRBV10-1
clone_size: few
cdr3_length: 15
d_call: TRBD1
cdr3_nt: TGCGCCAGCAGCTTATTAACAGGGGGCAAATCACCCCTCCACTTT
cdr3_aa: CASSLLTGGKSPLHF

j_call: TRBJ1-1
v_call: TRBV5-1
clone_size: few
cdr3_length: 14
d_call: NA
cdr3_nt: TGCGCCAGCAGCTTGGGACAGCCGAACACTGAAGCTTTCTTT
cdr3_aa: CASSLGQPNTEAFF

j_call: TRBJ2-3
v_call: TRBV9
clone_size: NA
cdr3_length: 15
d_call: NA
cdr3_nt: TGTGCCAGCAGCAGAGGGCCGGGGTCCACAGATACGCAGTATTTT
cdr3_aa: CASSRGPGSTDTQYF

j_call: TRBJ1-5
v_call: TRBV6-5
clone_size: NA
cdr3_length: 15
d_call: NA
cdr3_nt: TGTGCCAGCAGTTACTCCACAGGGTTAAATCAGCCCCAGCATTTT
cdr3_aa: CASSYSTGLNQPQHF

j_call: TRBJ1-2
v_call: TRBV14
clone_size: NA
cdr3_length: 13
d_call: NA
cdr3_nt: TGTGCCAGCAGCCCCGGACAGCCCTTCGGCTACACCTTC
cdr3_aa: CASSPGQPFGYTF

j_call: TRBJ2-5
v_call: TRBV20-1
clone_size: NA
cdr3_length: 15
d_call: TRBD1
cdr3_nt: TGCAGTGCTAGTGGACAGGGTTGGGGGCAAGAGACCCAGTACTTC
cdr3_aa: CSASGQGWGQETQYF

j_call: TRBJ1-4
v_call: TRBV5-6
clone_size: NA
cdr3_length: 17
d_call: TRBD1
cdr3_nt: TGTGCCAGCAGCTACCGGACAGGGGTGGCAACTAATGAAAAACTGTTTTTT
cdr3_aa: CASSYRTGVATNEKLFF

j_call: TRBJ1-6
v_call: TRBV11-2
clone_size: few
cdr3_length: 15
d_call: NA
cdr3_nt: TGTGCCAGCAGCTCCGTAAACCAAGAGAATTCACCCCTCCACTTT
cdr3_aa: CASSSVNQENSPLHF

j_call: TRBJ2-1
v_call: TRBV6-5
clone_size: NA
cdr3_length: 15
d_call: TRBD2
cdr3_nt: TGTGCCAGCAGGAGGACTAGCGGGGGGAGGGATGAGCAGTTCTTC
cdr3_aa: CASRRTSGGRDEQFF

j_call: TRBJ1-2
v_call: TRBV30
clone_size: once
cdr3_length: 13
d_call: NA
cdr3_nt: TGTGCCTGCGGACAGCGAGCTAACTATGGCTACACCTTC
cdr3_aa: CACGQRANYGYTF

j_call: TRBJ1-6
v_call: TRBV5-1
clone_size: NA
cdr3_length: 15
d_call: NA
cdr3_nt: TGCGCCAGCAGCTTCAGACTTTCGGATGGTTCACCCCTCCACTTT
cdr3_aa: CASSFRLSDGSPLHF

j_call: TRBJ2-3
v_call: TRBV21-1
clone_size: NA
cdr3_length: 15
d_call: NA
cdr3_nt: TGTGCCAGCAGCAAAGGACAGGGGGCGAGTGATACGCAGTATTTT
cdr3_aa: CASSKGQGASDTQYF

j_call: TRBJ2-2
v_call: TRBV9
clone_size: NA
cdr3_length: 16
d_call: NA
cdr3_nt: TGTGCCAGCAGCCCTAGACAGGCCCTTAACACCGGGGAGCTGTTTTTT
cdr3_aa: CASSPRQALNTGELFF

j_call: TRBJ1-2
v_call: TRBV19
clone_size: NA
cdr3_length: 14
d_call: NA
cdr3_nt: TGTGCCAGTAGTAAGACCCCCCGGGGCTATGGCTACACCTTC
cdr3_aa: CASSKTPRGYGYTF

j_call: TRBJ2-2
v_call: TRBV5-1
clone_size: NA
cdr3_length: 15
d_call: NA
cdr3_nt: TGCGCCAGCGGTACGGGGGGCCTGAACACCGGGGAGCTGTTTTTT
cdr3_aa: CASGTGGLNTGELFF

j_call: TRBJ2-5
v_call: TRBV9
clone_size: NA
cdr3_length: 17
d_call: TRBD2
cdr3_nt: TGTGCCAGCAGCCCCGAAATAGCGGGGGGTTACCAAGAGACCCAGTACTTC
cdr3_aa: CASSPEIAGGYQETQYF

j_call: TRBJ1-5
v_call: TRBV6-5
clone_size: NA
cdr3_length: 14
d_call: NA
cdr3_nt: TGTGCCAGCAGTTACATCGGACAGTATCAGCCCCAGCATTTT
cdr3_aa: CASSYIGQYQPQHF

j_call: TRBJ1-2
v_call: TRBV10-3
clone_size: NA
cdr3_length: 16
d_call: NA
cdr3_nt: TGTGCCATCAGTGAATGGGCAGGGGCTTCTAACTATGGCTACACCTTC
cdr3_aa: CAISEWAGASNYGYTF

j_call: TRBJ1-1
v_call: TRBV7-6
clone_size: NA
cdr3_length: 12
d_call: NA
cdr3_nt: TGTGCCAGCAGCACAGGGAACACTGAAGCTTTCTTT
cdr3_aa: CASSTGNTEAFF

j_call: TRBJ2-3
v_call: TRBV10-1
clone_size: NA
cdr3_length: 15
d_call: NA
cdr3_nt: TGCGCCAGCAGTGAGTCGCCCAGTAGCACAGATACGCAGTATTTT
cdr3_aa: CASSESPSSTDTQYF

j_call: TRBJ2-5
v_call: TRBV3-1/TRBV3-2
clone_size: NA
cdr3_length: 11
d_call: NA
cdr3_nt: TGTGCCAGCAGCCAACGAGAGACCCAGTACTTC
cdr3_aa: CASSQRETQYF

j_call: TRBJ1-6
v_call: TRBV6-5
clone_size: once
cdr3_length: 15
d_call: TRBD1
cdr3_nt: TGTGCCAGCAGTTACGACAGGGGTGGGAATTCACCCCTCCACTTT
cdr3_aa: CASSYDRGGNSPLHF

j_call: TRBJ1-1
v_call: TRBV5-1
clone_size: NA
cdr3_length: 15
d_call: TRBD1
cdr3_nt: TGCGCCAGCAGTTTGGGACAGGCGAGCAACACTGAAGCTTTCTTT
cdr3_aa: CASSLGQASNTEAFF

j_call: TRBJ1-6
v_call: TRBV30
clone_size: NA
cdr3_length: 13
d_call: NA
cdr3_nt: TGTGCCTGGGACTCCTCCTATAATTCACCCCTCCACTTT
cdr3_aa: CAWDSSYNSPLHF

j_call: TRBJ2-7
v_call: TRBV6-5
clone_size: NA
cdr3_length: 14
d_call: TRBD2
cdr3_nt: TGTGCCAGCATTGCCGGGGGGGCACAGTACGAGCAGTACTTC
cdr3_aa: CASIAGGAQYEQYF

j_call: TRBJ2-4
v_call: TRBV27
clone_size: NA
cdr3_length: 15
d_call: TRBD1
cdr3_nt: TGTGCCAGCAGTTTATTGGGGACAGGGCTCCGGATTCAGTACTTC
cdr3_aa: CASSLLGTGLRIQYF

j_call: TRBJ2-1
v_call: TRBV6-4
clone_size: NA
cdr3_length: 16
d_call: TRBD2
cdr3_nt: TGTGCCAGCAGTGACGGCCCTAGCGGGGGAGACAATGAGCAGTTCTTC
cdr3_aa: CASSDGPSGGDNEQFF

j_call: TRBJ2-5
v_call: TRBV5-6
clone_size: NA
cdr3_length: 16
d_call: NA
cdr3_nt: TGTGCCAGCCAAACGATAATACAGGGTACGCGCGAGACCCAGTACTTC
cdr3_aa: CASQTIIQGTRETQYF

j_call: TRBJ2-7
v_call: TRBV29-1
clone_size: NA
cdr3_length: 14
d_call: TRBD1
cdr3_nt: TGCAGCGTTGAAGACCAGGACAGGGGGGACGAGCAGTACTTC
cdr3_aa: CSVEDQDRGDEQYF

j_call: TRBJ1-2
v_call: TRBV12-3/TRBV12-4
clone_size: NA
cdr3_length: 13
d_call: NA
cdr3_nt: TGTGCCAGCAGTTTAGTACAAAACTATGGCTACACCTTC
cdr3_aa: CASSLVQNYGYTF

j_call: TRBJ2-2
v_call: TRBV6-5
clone_size: NA
cdr3_length: 15
d_call: TRBD1
cdr3_nt: TGTGCCAGCAGAGGGGGACAGGGGTGGACCGGGGAGCTGTTTTTT
cdr3_aa: CASRGGQGWTGELFF

j_call: TRBJ2-1
v_call: TRBV9
clone_size: NA
cdr3_length: 12
d_call: NA
cdr3_nt: TGTGCCAGCACCCGGACGGGAAATGAGCAGTTCTTC
cdr3_aa: CASTRTGNEQFF

j_call: TRBJ1-6
v_call: TRBV19
clone_size: NA
cdr3_length: 19
d_call: NA
cdr3_nt: TGTGCCAGCCGGAACCCAGGGGATTATCGAGGCTCCTATAATTCACCCCTCCACTTT
cdr3_aa: CASRNPGDYRGSYNSPLHF